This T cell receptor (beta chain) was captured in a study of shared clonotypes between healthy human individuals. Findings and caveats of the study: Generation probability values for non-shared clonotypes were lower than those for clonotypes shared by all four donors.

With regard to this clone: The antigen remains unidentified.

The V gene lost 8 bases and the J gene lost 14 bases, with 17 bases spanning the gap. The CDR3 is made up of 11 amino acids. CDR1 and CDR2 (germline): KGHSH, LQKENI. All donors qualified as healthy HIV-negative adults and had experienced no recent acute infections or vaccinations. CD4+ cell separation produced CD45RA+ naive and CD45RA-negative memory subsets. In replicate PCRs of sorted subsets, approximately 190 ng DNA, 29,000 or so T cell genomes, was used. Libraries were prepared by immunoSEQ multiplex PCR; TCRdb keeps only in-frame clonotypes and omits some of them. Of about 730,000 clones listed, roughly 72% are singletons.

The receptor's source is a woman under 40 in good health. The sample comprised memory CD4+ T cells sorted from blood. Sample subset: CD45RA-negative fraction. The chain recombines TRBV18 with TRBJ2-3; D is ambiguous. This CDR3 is CASTAPGRVYF. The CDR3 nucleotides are TGTGCCAGCACCGCCCCTGGACGAGTGTATTTT.